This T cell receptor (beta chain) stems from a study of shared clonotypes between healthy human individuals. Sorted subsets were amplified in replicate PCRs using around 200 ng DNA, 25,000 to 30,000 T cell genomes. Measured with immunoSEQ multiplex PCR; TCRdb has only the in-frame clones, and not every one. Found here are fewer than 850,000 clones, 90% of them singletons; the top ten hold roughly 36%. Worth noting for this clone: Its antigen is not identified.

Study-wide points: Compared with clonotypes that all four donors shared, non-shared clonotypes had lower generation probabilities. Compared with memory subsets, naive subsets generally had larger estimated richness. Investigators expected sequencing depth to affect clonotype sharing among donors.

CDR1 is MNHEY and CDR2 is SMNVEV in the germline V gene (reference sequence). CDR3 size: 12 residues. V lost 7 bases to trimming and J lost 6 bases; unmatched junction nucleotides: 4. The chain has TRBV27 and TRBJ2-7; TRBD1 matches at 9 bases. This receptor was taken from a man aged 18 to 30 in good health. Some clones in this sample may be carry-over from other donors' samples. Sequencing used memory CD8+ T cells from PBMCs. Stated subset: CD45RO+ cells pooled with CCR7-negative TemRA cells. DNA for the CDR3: TGTGCCAGCACCGGGACAGGGCCCGAGCAGTACTTC. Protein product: CASTGTGPEQYF.